Listed here are 7 T cell receptor beta chains from one sample, sequenced in a study of TIL therapy for anti-PD-1-resistant metastatic lung cancer. This was the immunoSEQ v3 assay. Libraries were prepared by immunoSEQ multiplex PCR; TCRdb keeps only in-frame clonotypes and omits some of them. The table records under 55,000 clones, 70% to 80% of them present only once. The time point here: pre-treatment sample, taken before nivolumab and TIL therapy. The specimen comprised blood, sampled at baseline. Every receptor here comes from a woman aged 25-80 years with non-small cell lung cancer.

V gene TRBV12-1 combines with J gene TRBJ2-1; whether TRBD2, the table's D call, matches the DNA was not checked. TRBV12-1 has pseudogene status. This CDR3 comprises 18 residues. In DNA form, the CDR3 reads TGTGCCAGCAGCTTCCAGAACGGGGGGGGCCCCTCCTACAATGAGCAGTTCTTC. It codes for CASSFQNGGGPSYNEQFF.

The chain combines TRBV25-1 with TRBJ2-7, with 8 nucleotides matching TRBD2. CDR3 length equals 14 residues. CDR1 MGHDK and CDR2 SYGVNS come from the germline V gene. V trimming: 6 bases; J trimming: 5 bases; junction bases outside the gene matches: 9. For the CDR3, the DNA is TGTGCCAGCAGGGGGGAGGGACTAGGTGACGAGCAGTACTTC. This encodes CASRGEGLGDEQYF.

The sample holds one count of this clone. The chain is built from TRBV11-2 and TRBJ1-5; D call uncertain. Trimming shortened V by 1 base and J by 0 bases, and 7 bases separated the two germline ends. Germline-derived CDR1 and CDR2 are SGHAT and FQNNGV. The CDR3 has 15 residues. In DNA form, the CDR3 reads TGTGCCAGCAGCTTAGGACGGTATAGCAATCAGCCCCAGCATTTT. It codes for CASSLGRYSNQPQHF.

This clone is a singleton in its sample. The V gene is TRBV6-4, the J gene TRBJ2-1, with D maybe TRBD2 (6 bases). Trimming stripped 5 bases from V and 7 bases from J, with 18 bases between. This CDR3 comprises 15 residues. Germline CDR1 is MRHNA and CDR2 is SNTAGT. The CDR3 reads CASSPNSRRGNEQFF. CDR3 sequence (DNA): TGTGCCAGCAGTCCAAATTCGCGTCGGGGGAATGAGCAGTTCTTC.

The chain has TRBV27 and TRBJ2-3; 9 bases line up with TRBD1. V gave up 3 bases and J gave up 4 bases; unmatched junction bases: 5. Per the germline V gene, CDR1 is MNHEY and CDR2 is SMNVEV (reference sequence). The CDR3 extends over 15 amino acids. Here the CDR3 DNA reads TGTGCCAGCAGTTTCTACGGACAGGGGCCAGATACGCAGTATTTT. Residues: CASSFYGQGPDTQYF.

The V and J genes are TRBV27 and TRBJ2-7; no clear D. Per germline, CDR1 MNHEY and CDR2 SMNVEV (reference sequence). The CDR3 sequence is 15 residues long. Trimming cost V 5 bases and J 1 base, with 15 bases left between them. The CDR3 reads CASSPAGGISYEQYF. DNA for the CDR3: TGTGCCAGCAGTCCCGCCGGTGGTATATCCTACGAGCAGTACTTC.

This chain links TRBV6-5 with TRBJ2-5; no definite D call. V was cut by 6 bases and J by 4 bases, with 12 bases left in between. Germline CDR1 MNHEY, CDR2 SVGAGI. The CDR3 runs 13 residues. The CDR3 protein is CASRSSGVETQYF. DNA of the CDR3: TGTGCCAGCAGGTCTAGTGGGGTAGAGACCCAGTACTTC.